Listed below are T cell receptor beta chains from one sample, sequenced in a study of blood T cell repertoires in COVID-19. Profiled with immunoSEQ multiplex PCR; TCRdb holds only in-frame clones, not every one. The sample carries 490,000 or so clones, approximately 90% recorded once. The source material was PBMCs or T cells enriched from blood (not recorded which). The source of these receptors is a woman in her sixties or seventies who had recovered from COVID-19. Each CDR3 is given with its conserved first and last residue. Each record gives: J gene, V gene, CDR3 protein.

TRBJ2-7,TRBV30,CAWSGRGEQYF
TRBJ2-1,TRBV6-6,CASSPGVVGFF
TRBJ2-3,TRBV7-6,CASSLSASVSDTQYF
TRBJ1-2,TRBV11-2,CASSFPGQYTMGTF
TRBJ2-6,TRBV24-1,CATSDPSTGTTVLTF
TRBJ2-2,TRBV3-1/TRBV3-2,CASSHMGGRELFF
TRBJ2-5,TRBV25-1,CASSLRDSKNGETQYF
TRBJ1-5,TRBV28,CASGSAASNQPQHF
TRBJ1-5,TRBV2,CASRTTGDNQPQHF
TRBJ1-1,TRBV19,CASSILPGAYTEAFF
TRBJ1-3,TRBV5-4,CASSKRDTISPSGNTIYF
TRBJ1-4,TRBV4-1,CASSRVEGSHEKLFF
TRBJ2-2,TRBV2,CASSDDRSTGELFF